The following is a TCR beta chain sequence with its context. Its antigen is as yet unknown. The sample comes from a study of response to subunit inactivated influenza vaccine. Study-wide findings and caveats: Each seasonal influenza vaccination recruits few new T cells, the authors suggested.

This CDR3 spans 12 amino acids. Between the trimmed V and J ends, which lost 4 bases and 6 bases, there was a span of 9 bases. Germline lookup yields CDR1 MNHEY and CDR2 SVGEGT. From the RT-PCR reads, TCRdb called clonotypes with MiXCR, one entry per CDR3 protein. The sample holds about 180,000 distinct CDR3 sequences; around 10% are singletons and the top ten take about 40%. The rearrangement links TRBV6-2 or TRBV6-3 to TRBJ1-1, with D unclear. This specimen was CD8+ T cells sorted from PBMCs, taken less than 25 months after vaccination. This sequence was found in a man between 50 and 69 years old who received an inactivated influenza vaccine. The CDR3 nucleotides read TGTGCCAGCAGTTTGGGATATTCTGAAGCTTTCTTT. Translating gives CASSLGYSEAFF.